Listed below are T cell receptor beta chains from one sample, sequenced in a study of monozygotic twins with inflammatory bowel disease. TCRdb reprocessed the 5' RACE reads and keeps a single row for each CDR3 protein, giving no DNA. Here the sample table reports over 100,000 distinct CDR3 sequences. The sequencing sample was made of blood. These receptors were taken from a human donor with ulcerative colitis or Crohn's disease, or a healthy co-twin of an affected twin (not recorded which). Both conserved end residues are part of each CDR3. Fields, in order: CDR3 length, J gene, V gene, CDR3 protein.

CDR3 length: 16; J gene: TRBJ1-2; V gene: TRBV5-1; CDR3 protein: CASSLAETGAYYGYTF
CDR3 length: 15; J gene: TRBJ2-6; V gene: TRBV7-9; CDR3 protein: CASVHSPSGANVLTF
CDR3 length: 14; J gene: TRBJ2-3; V gene: TRBV10-3; CDR3 protein: CAISLAGSTDTQYF
CDR3 length: 13; J gene: TRBJ2-7; V gene: TRBV5-1; CDR3 protein: CASSLERAHEQYF
CDR3 length: 13; J gene: TRBJ2-7; V gene: TRBV27; CDR3 protein: CASALQGAYEQYF
CDR3 length: 14; J gene: TRBJ1-4; V gene: TRBV18; CDR3 protein: CASSPFARIEKLFF
CDR3 length: 14; J gene: TRBJ1-5; V gene: TRBV19; CDR3 protein: CASSLNRDNQPQHF
CDR3 length: 14; J gene: TRBJ2-5; V gene: TRBV20-1; CDR3 protein: CSARVMTEQETQYF
CDR3 length: 16; J gene: TRBJ2-4; V gene: TRBV4-2; CDR3 protein: CASSTSGRASKNIQYF
CDR3 length: 17; J gene: TRBJ2-5; V gene: TRBV7-9; CDR3 protein: CASSSPGTGGPFETQYF
CDR3 length: 18; J gene: TRBJ2-2; V gene: TRBV7-3; CDR3 protein: CASSLTVAGTANTGELFF
CDR3 length: 17; J gene: TRBJ2-2; V gene: TRBV3-1; CDR3 protein: CASRARGTSLNTGELFF
CDR3 length: 16; J gene: TRBJ1-1; V gene: TRBV5-4; CDR3 protein: CASSVDRGGFNTEAFF
CDR3 length: 12; J gene: TRBJ2-5; V gene: TRBV7-9; CDR3 protein: CASSLIQETQYF
CDR3 length: 15; J gene: TRBJ2-1; V gene: TRBV7-2; CDR3 protein: CASSYRDRGYNEQFF
CDR3 length: 17; J gene: TRBJ2-7; V gene: TRBV5-6; CDR3 protein: CASSITLASGSSYEQYF
CDR3 length: 16; J gene: TRBJ1-1; V gene: TRBV19; CDR3 protein: CASIQTGGQSNTEAFF
CDR3 length: 15; J gene: TRBJ1-1; V gene: TRBV5-4; CDR3 protein: CASSLVNRQNTEAFF
CDR3 length: 14; J gene: TRBJ2-7; V gene: TRBV28; CDR3 protein: CASRPRGTSYEQYF
CDR3 length: 14; J gene: TRBJ1-1; V gene: TRBV5-5; CDR3 protein: CASSLLSENTEAFF
CDR3 length: 16; J gene: TRBJ1-2; V gene: TRBV20-1; CDR3 protein: CSARDQGLGLDYGYTF